Following are 28 T cell receptor beta chains from one sample sequenced in a study of blood T cell repertoires in COVID-19. The protocol was immunoSEQ multiplex PCR, while the TCRdb copy is restricted to in-frame clones and leaves out a portion. The repertoire holds roughly 35,000 clones, with approximately 88% as singletons. The sequenced sample consisted of peripheral blood. The receptors were gathered from a man aged 55 to 70 with active COVID-19.

This chain connects TRBV28 to TRBJ2-4, with 9 bases fitting TRBD1. V shed 5 bases and J 6 bases; nucleotides not matched to a gene: 5. CDR1 and CDR2 from the germline V gene are MDHEN and SYDVKM. CDR3 length equals 14 residues. CDR3 DNA sequence: TGTGCCAGCAGTACAGGGGGCGTCTTAAACATTCAGTACTTC. Protein product: CASSTGGVLNIQYF.

The CDR3 DNA reads TGTGCCAGCAGCCGCCCAGGGCGCGGATATCAGCCCCAGCATTTT. Protein product: CASSRPGRGYQPQHF. The chain links TRBV11-2 to TRBJ1-5; D is perhaps TRBD1 (5 bases). V was shortened by 5 bases and J by 5 bases, with 16 bases between the two germline ends. This CDR3 comprises 15 residues. Germline V CDR1 and CDR2: SGHAT, FQNNGV.

CDR3 nucleotides: TGTGCCACCAGTCCCGGTGGGACAGGGAATGAAAAACTGTTTTTT. This encodes CATSPGGTGNEKLFF. The chain uses TRBV24-1 and TRBJ1-4; 9 positions agree with TRBD1. Germline V gene data show CDR1 as KGHDR and CDR2 as SFDVKD. The length of the CDR3 is 15 residues. J gave up 5 bases and V 6 bases, and 6 bases lay outside the gene matches.

The chain links TRBV4-2 to TRBJ2-2; maybe TRBD2 (5 bases). V was pared by 1 base and J by 7 bases, with 13 bases between. The CDR3 covers 15 residues. From germline, CDR1 is LGHNA and CDR2 YNFKEQ. The CDR3 region has the DNA TGTGCCAGCAGCCAAGTTATCCATGCGGGCGGGGAGCTGTTTTTT. This codes for CASSQVIHAGGELFF.

CDR3 in DNA: TGTGCCAGCAGATCTAAGACTAGAAGTCAAGAGACCCAGTACTTC. Protein sequence: CASRSKTRSQETQYF. The gene calls are TRBV5-4 and TRBJ2-5; the D gene is possibly TRBD2 (6 bases). The V end was cut by 5 bases, the J end by 2 bases, with 16 bases between. From germline, CDR1 is SGHNT and CDR2 YYREEE (reference sequence). This CDR3 is built from 15 residues.

Here the CDR3 reads CARAPRQGESYGYTF. CDR3 nucleotide sequence: TGTGCCAGAGCACCTAGACAGGGGGAGAGCTATGGCTACACCTTC. This chain uses TRBV2 with TRBJ1-2; 9 nucleotides line up with TRBD1. J gave up 4 bases and V 9 bases, and 12 bases lay outside the gene matches. Germline lookup yields CDR1 SNHLY and CDR2 FYNNEI. The CDR3 loop spans 15 amino acids.

The V and J genes are TRBV5-6 and TRBJ1-1; D is unclear. The V end lost 2 bases, the J end lost 0 bases, and 11 bases lay between the germline ends. The CDR3 is made up of 15 amino acids. Germline V CDR1 and CDR2: SGHDT, YYEEEE. In nucleotides, the CDR3 is TGTGCCAGCAGCTTCAACGGCGGGGTGAACACTGAAGCTTTCTTT. Residues: CASSFNGGVNTEAFF.

The chain joins TRBV28 to TRBJ2-7; 10 nucleotides line up with TRBD1. V lost 8 bases, J lost 5 bases, and 12 bases stayed unmatched. The CDR3 is made up of 15 amino acids. CDR1 is MDHEN, CDR2 SYDVKM, per germline. DNA for the CDR3: TGTGCCAGCGGGTATTATAGGACAGGGGGGAACGAGCAGTACTTC. As protein: CASGYYRTGGNEQYF.

This clone was observed a single time. The V call is TRBV18, the J call TRBJ1-2, with 9 bases identical to TRBD1. CDR3 length: 15 amino acids. Germline-derived CDR1 and CDR2 are KGHSH and LQKENI. The junction had 8 bases not matched to a gene; V was cut back by 3 bases and J by 6 bases. The CDR3 DNA reads as TGTGCCAGCTCACCCGGAACGGGACAGGGAGATGGCTACACCTTC. Translated, it gives CASSPGTGQGDGYTF. Variable domain in full (rest from reference TRBV18 and TRBJ1-2): NAGVMQNPRHLVRRRGQEARLRCSPMKGHSHVYWYRQLPEEGLKFMVYLQKENIIDESGMPKERFSAEFPKEGPSILRIQQVVRGDSAAYFCASSPGTGQGDGYTFGSGTRLTVV.

The chain links TRBV20-1 to TRBJ2-5; TRBD2 matches at 11 bases. Germline V gives CDR1 DFQATT, CDR2 SNEGSKA (reference sequence). The CDR3 is made up of 15 amino acids. The V segment lost 3 bases and the J segment 5 bases; nucleotides outside the gene matches: 8. The CDR3, as DNA: TGCAGTGCTAGTAGTCTAGCGGGAGGTCGGGAGACCCAGTACTTC. Translating gives CSASSLAGGRETQYF.

The chain combines TRBV2 with TRBJ2-7; 15 positions match TRBD2. There are 15 residues in the CDR3. Trimming removed 4 bases from V and 5 bases from J; junction bases left unmatched: 3. Per the germline V gene, CDR1 is SNHLY and CDR2 is FYNNEI. The CDR3: CASSAGLAGGNEQYF. The DNA of the CDR3 is TGTGCCAGCAGTGCCGGACTAGCGGGAGGGAACGAGCAGTACTTC.

This sequence joins TRBV10-3 and TRBJ2-4; D may be TRBD1 (6 bases). Germline assignment: CDR1 ENHRY and CDR2 SYGVKD. V was cut by 10 bases and J by 4 bases, with 14 bases left in between. The CDR3 length is 13 residues. Here the CDR3 DNA reads TGTGCCAGCGCAGGGCAGGGGAAAAACATTCAGTACTTC. It is translated as CASAGQGKNIQYF.

This chain joins TRBV7-2 and TRBJ2-7, with 14 bases fitting TRBD2. The CDR3 is made up of 19 amino acids. Trimming took 5 bases from V and 3 from J; bases not matched to a gene: 15. Germline assignment: CDR1 SGHTA and CDR2 FQGNSA. CDR3 sequence reads: CASSPPGLAGVRSHYEQYF. The DNA of the CDR3 is TGTGCCAGCAGCCCACCGGGACTAGCGGGAGTCCGTAGCCACTACGAGCAGTACTTC.

The V call is TRBV19, the J call TRBJ2-2, with D perhaps TRBD1 (5 bases). The CDR3 is 16 residues long. Between the trimmed V and J ends, which lost 4 bases and 5 bases, there was a span of 17 bases. CDR1 LNHDA and CDR2 SQIVND come from the germline V gene (reference sequence). The CDR3 nucleotides read TGTGCCAGTAGTACAAGGGGCCAGGGAAGGACCGGGGAGCTGTTTTTT. Amino acid sequence: CASSTRGQGRTGELFF. Full variable domain (outside the CDR3, taken from reference TRBV19 and TRBJ2-2): DGGITQSPKYLFRKEGQNVTLSCEQNLNHDAMYWYRQDPGQGLRLIYYSQIVNDFQKGDIAEGYSVSREKKESFPLTVTSAQKNPTAFYLCASSTRGQGRTGELFFGEGSRLTVL.

DNA of the CDR3: TGTGCCAGCTCACCCTGGACAGAACCGAACACTGAAGCTTTCTTT. Its translation is CASSPWTEPNTEAFF. This chain connects TRBV18 to TRBJ1-1, with D possibly being TRBD1 (6 bases). Trimming took 3 bases from V and 1 from J, leaving 12 bases between them. Germline V gives CDR1 KGHSH, CDR2 LQKENI. The CDR3 sequence is 15 residues long.

The V and J genes are TRBV7-2 and TRBJ2-7; TRBD2 aligns across 7 bases. Germline CDR1 reads SGHTA; CDR2 reads FQGNSA. The CDR3 is 14 residues long. Trimming took 5 bases from V and 0 from J; bases not matched to a gene: 4. CDR3 loop: CASSQGGSSYEQYF. CDR3 nucleotides: TGTGCCAGCAGCCAGGGCGGGAGCTCCTACGAGCAGTACTTC.

This rearrangement joins TRBV5-1 to TRBJ2-7; 9 bases align to TRBD1. The CDR3 runs 15 residues. The germline CDR1 and CDR2 sequences are SGHRS and YFSETQ. V shed 4 bases and J 5 bases; nucleotides not matched to a gene: 10. CDR3 sequence: CASSAGQGKFDEQYF. The CDR3 coding sequence is TGCGCCAGCAGCGCCGGACAGGGGAAATTTGACGAGCAGTACTTC.

The chain joins TRBV2 to TRBJ2-3; no clear D. The V and J ends lost 4 bases and 8 bases respectively, with 10 bases between them. Germline assignment: CDR1 SNHLY and CDR2 FYNNEI. The CDR3 is made up of 12 amino acids. The CDR3 nucleotides are TGTGCCAGCAGTGCGTCCGGCGGTACGCAGTATTTT. As protein: CASSASGGTQYF.

The chain recombines TRBV11-3 with TRBJ1-1; D is possibly TRBD1 (5 bases). Trimming pared 0 bases from V and 4 bases from J, leaving 9 bases between. The CDR3 covers 14 residues. Germline V gene lookup returns CDR1 SGHNT and CDR2 YENEEA. For the CDR3, the DNA is TGTGCCAGCAGCTTAGAAGGGGTGGGCACTGAAGCTTTCTTT. The encoded protein is CASSLEGVGTEAFF.

V and J are TRBV6-5 and TRBJ2-5, with TRBD2 as a possible D gene (5 bases). The CDR3 runs to 14 residues. Germline loops: CDR1 MNHEY, CDR2 SVGAGI. The V end was cut by 5 bases, the J end by 5 bases, with 15 bases between. The CDR3: CASSRGWGSETQYF. The CDR3 region has the DNA TGTGCCAGCAGTCGGGGATGGGGTTCGGAGACCCAGTACTTC.

The chain carries TRBV5-1 and TRBJ2-3; 7 bases line up with TRBD1. The CDR3 contains 15 residues. Trimming took 0 bases from V and 2 from J; bases not matched to a gene: 3. Germline assignment: CDR1 SGHRS and CDR2 YFSETQ. DNA of the CDR3: TGCGCCAGCAGCTTGGTGGGACAGTTCACAGATACGCAGTATTTT. Encoded protein: CASSLVGQFTDTQYF.

This sequence joins TRBV6-5 and TRBJ1-5; 7 bases are shared with TRBD1. V shed 5 bases, J shed 3 bases, and the junction held 7 bases outside the gene matches. The germline V gene has CDR1 MNHEY and CDR2 SVGAGI. This CDR3 is 15 amino acids long. Written as DNA, the CDR3 is TGTGCCAGCAGTCCTTGGGACAGCGACAATCAGCCCCAGCATTTT. Its translation is CASSPWDSDNQPQHF.

The chain uses TRBV18 and TRBJ2-7; D uncertain. There are 15 residues in the CDR3. V dropped 2 bases and J dropped 3 bases, with 14 bases sitting between them. CDR1 and CDR2 from the germline V gene are KGHSH and LQKENI. This chain's CDR3 is CASSPSAEAFYEQYF. CDR3 nucleotides: TGTGCCAGCTCACCATCGGCGGAAGCCTTCTACGAGCAGTACTTC.

This clone has only one observation. The V gene is TRBV7-9, the J gene TRBJ1-2; 9 bases align to TRBD1. V was clipped by 5 bases and J by 4 bases; unmatched bases: 8. The CDR3 extends over 15 amino acids. Per germline, CDR1 SEHNR and CDR2 FQNEAQ (reference sequence). The CDR3 loop is CASSPGGTGSYGYTF. CDR3 DNA sequence: TGTGCCAGCAGCCCCGGAGGGACAGGGTCCTATGGCTACACCTTC.

This clone was counted only a few times. The rearrangement joins TRBV5-4 to TRBJ1-6, with 11 bases fitting TRBD1. Germline-derived CDR1 and CDR2 are SGHNT and YYREEE (reference sequence). V trimming: 4 bases; J trimming: 10 bases; junction bases outside the gene matches: 7. This CDR3 region has 15 residues. This CDR3 is CASSHGTGGESPLHF. Written as DNA, the CDR3 is TGTGCCAGCAGCCACGGGACAGGGGGTGAATCACCCCTCCACTTT.

The rearrangement links TRBV19 to TRBJ2-2; D is perhaps TRBD1 (6 bases). Germline V CDR1 and CDR2: LNHDA, SQIVND (reference sequence). The CDR3 covers 15 residues. V shed 4 bases and J shed 0 bases, with 9 bases lying between them. CDR3 sequence (DNA): TGTGCCAGTAGTAGGACAGTCGCGAACACCGGGGAGCTGTTTTTT. Translated, it gives CASSRTVANTGELFF.

This clone was seen once. The chain recombines TRBV29-1 with TRBJ2-1; no definite D call. The V end was cut by 4 bases, the J end by 3 bases, with 13 bases between. Germline CDR1 SQVTM, CDR2 ANQGSEA. The CDR3 length is 14 residues. The CDR3 nucleotides are TGCAGCGTTGCTGACTTGTATCACTACAATGAGCAGTTCTTC. Translation gives CSVADLYHYNEQFF.

The chain combines TRBV5-5 with TRBJ1-1, with a weak D call TRBD1 (5 bases). Between the trimmed V and J ends, which lost 4 bases and 1 base, there was a span of 14 bases. The CDR3 contains 15 residues. From germline, CDR1 is SGHKS and CDR2 YYEKEE (reference sequence). For the CDR3, the DNA is TGTGCCAGCAGCATCCCCGCGGGACCGAACACTGAAGCTTTCTTT. This encodes CASSIPAGPNTEAFF.